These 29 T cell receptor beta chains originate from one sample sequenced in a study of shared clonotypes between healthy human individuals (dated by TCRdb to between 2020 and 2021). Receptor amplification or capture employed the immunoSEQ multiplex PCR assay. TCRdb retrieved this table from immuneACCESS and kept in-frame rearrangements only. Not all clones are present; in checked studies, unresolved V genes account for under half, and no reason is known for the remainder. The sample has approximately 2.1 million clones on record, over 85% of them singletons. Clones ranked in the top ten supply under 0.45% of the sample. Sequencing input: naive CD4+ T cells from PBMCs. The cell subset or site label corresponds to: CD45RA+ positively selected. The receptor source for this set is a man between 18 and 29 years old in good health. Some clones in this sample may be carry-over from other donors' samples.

The CDR3 sequence is CASSLVRSSTDTQYF. The DNA of the CDR3 is TGTGCCAGCAGTTTAGTGCGTTCATCCACAGATACGCAGTATTTT. The J gene is TRBJ2-3, the V gene TRBV27, with no clear D. V lost 2 bases to trimming and J lost 2 bases, with 11 bases between them. CDR3 size: 15 residues. Germline CDR1 reads MNHEY; CDR2 reads SMNVEV (reference sequence).

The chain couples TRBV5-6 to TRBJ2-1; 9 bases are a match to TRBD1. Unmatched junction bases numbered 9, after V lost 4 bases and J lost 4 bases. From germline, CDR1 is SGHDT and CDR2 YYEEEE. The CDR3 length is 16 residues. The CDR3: CASSEGPGQGYNEQFF. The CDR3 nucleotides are TGTGCCAGCAGCGAGGGACCGGGACAGGGTTACAATGAGCAGTTCTTC.

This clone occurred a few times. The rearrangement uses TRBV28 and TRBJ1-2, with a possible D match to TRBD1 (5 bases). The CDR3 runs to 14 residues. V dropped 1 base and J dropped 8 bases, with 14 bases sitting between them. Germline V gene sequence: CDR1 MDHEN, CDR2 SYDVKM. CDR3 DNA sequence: TGTGCCAGCAGTTTATCATCGCAGGGTCACGGCTACACCTTC. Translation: CASSLSSQGHGYTF.

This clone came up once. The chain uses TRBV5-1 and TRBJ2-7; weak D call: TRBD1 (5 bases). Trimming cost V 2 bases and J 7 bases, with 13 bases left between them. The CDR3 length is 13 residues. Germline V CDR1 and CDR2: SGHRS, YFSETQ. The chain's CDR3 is CASSFLGAREQYF. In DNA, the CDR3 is TGCGCCAGCAGCTTCCTAGGGGCTCGGGAGCAGTACTTC.

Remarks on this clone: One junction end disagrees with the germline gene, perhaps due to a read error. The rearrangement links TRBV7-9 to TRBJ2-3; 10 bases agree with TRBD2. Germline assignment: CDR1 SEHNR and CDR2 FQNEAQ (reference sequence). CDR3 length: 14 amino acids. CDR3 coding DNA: TGTGCCAGCAGCCTAGCGGGAGAAAGAGATACGCAGTATTTT. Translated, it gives CASSLAGERDTQYF.

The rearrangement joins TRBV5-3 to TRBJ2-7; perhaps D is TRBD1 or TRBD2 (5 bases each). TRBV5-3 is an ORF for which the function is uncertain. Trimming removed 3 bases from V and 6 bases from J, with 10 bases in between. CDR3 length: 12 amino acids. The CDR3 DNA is TGTGCCAGAAGCTGGGACCCTCGCGAGCAGTACTTC. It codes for CARSWDPREQYF.

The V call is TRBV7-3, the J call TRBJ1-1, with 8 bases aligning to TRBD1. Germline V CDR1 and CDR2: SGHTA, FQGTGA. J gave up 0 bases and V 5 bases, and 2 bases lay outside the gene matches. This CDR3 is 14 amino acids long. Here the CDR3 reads CASSPGGMNTEAFF. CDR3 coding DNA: TGTGCCAGCAGCCCAGGGGGCATGAACACTGAAGCTTTCTTT.

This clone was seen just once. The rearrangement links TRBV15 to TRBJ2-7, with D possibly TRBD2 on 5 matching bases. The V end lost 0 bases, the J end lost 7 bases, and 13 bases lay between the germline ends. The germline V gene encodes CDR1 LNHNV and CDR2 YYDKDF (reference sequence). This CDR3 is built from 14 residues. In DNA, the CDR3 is TGTGCCACCAGCAGAGAGACGGGGAGTGGGGAGCAGTACTTC. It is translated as CATSRETGSGEQYF.

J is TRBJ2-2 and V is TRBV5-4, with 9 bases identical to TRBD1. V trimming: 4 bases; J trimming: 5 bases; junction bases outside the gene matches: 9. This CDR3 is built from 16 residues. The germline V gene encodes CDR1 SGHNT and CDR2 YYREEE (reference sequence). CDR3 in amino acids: CASSGAGQGVTGELFF. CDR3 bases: TGTGCCAGCAGCGGGGCGGGACAGGGCGTAACCGGGGAGCTGTTTTTT.

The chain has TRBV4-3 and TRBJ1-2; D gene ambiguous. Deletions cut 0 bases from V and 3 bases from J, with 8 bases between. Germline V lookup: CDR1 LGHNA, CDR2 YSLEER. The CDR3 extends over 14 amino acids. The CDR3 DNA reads TGCGCCAGCAGCCAAGATTCGGACTACTATGGCTACACCTTC. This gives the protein CASSQDSDYYGYTF.

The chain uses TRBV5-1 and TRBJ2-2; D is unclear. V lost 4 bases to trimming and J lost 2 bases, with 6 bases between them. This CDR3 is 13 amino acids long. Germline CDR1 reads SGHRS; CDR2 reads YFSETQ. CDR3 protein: CASSPENTGELFF. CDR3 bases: TGCGCCAGCAGCCCCGAAAACACCGGGGAGCTGTTTTTT.

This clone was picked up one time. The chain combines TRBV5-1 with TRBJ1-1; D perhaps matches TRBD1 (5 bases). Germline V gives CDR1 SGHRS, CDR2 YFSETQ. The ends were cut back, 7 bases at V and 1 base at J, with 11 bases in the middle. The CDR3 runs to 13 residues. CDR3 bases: TGCGCCAGCGGTAAAACAGGGAACACTGAAGCTTTCTTT. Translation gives CASGKTGNTEAFF.

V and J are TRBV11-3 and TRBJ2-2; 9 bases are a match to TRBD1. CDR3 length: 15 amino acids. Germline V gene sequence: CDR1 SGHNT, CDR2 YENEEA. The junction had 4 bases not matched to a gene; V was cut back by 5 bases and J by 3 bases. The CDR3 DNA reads TGTGCCAGCAGCGTTCGGACAGGGGACACCGGGGAGCTGTTTTTT. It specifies CASSVRTGDTGELFF.

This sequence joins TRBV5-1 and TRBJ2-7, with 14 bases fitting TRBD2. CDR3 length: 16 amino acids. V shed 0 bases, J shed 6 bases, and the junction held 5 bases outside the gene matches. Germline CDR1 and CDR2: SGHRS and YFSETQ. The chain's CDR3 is CASSLGGTSGSSEQYF. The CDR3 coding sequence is TGCGCCAGCAGCTTGGGGGGGACTAGCGGGAGTAGCGAGCAGTACTTC.

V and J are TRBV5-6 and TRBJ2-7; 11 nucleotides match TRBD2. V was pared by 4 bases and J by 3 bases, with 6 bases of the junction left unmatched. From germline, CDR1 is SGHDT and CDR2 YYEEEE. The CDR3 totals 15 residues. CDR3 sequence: CASSRPGLAVYEQYF. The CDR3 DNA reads TGTGCCAGCAGCCGACCGGGACTAGCGGTCTACGAGCAGTACTTC. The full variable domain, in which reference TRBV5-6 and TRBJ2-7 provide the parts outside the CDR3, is DAGVTQSPTHLIKTRGQQVTLRCSPKSGHDTVSWYQQALGQGPQFIFQYYEEEERQRGNFPDRFSGHQFPNYSSELNVNALLLGDSALYLCASSRPGLAVYEQYFGPGTRLTVT.

This chain's CDR3 is CASSPAGTSGSSTYNEQFF. The CDR3 DNA reads TGTGCCAGCAGCCCTGCCGGGACTAGCGGGAGCAGCACCTACAATGAGCAGTTCTTC. V usage is TRBV27 and J usage is TRBJ2-1, with 14 bases aligning to TRBD2. Losses at the gene ends were 6 bases for V and 2 bases for J; bases not matched to a gene: 12. The CDR3 consists of 19 residues. Germline-derived CDR1 and CDR2 are MNHEY and SMNVEV (reference sequence).

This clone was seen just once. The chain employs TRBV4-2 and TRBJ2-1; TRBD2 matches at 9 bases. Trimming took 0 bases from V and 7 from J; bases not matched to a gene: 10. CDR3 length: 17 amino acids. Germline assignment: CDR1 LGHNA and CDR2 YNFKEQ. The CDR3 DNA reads TGTGCCAGCAGCCAAGAGATAGCGGGAGTAAGAACAAATGAGCAGTTCTTC. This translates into CASSQEIAGVRTNEQFF.

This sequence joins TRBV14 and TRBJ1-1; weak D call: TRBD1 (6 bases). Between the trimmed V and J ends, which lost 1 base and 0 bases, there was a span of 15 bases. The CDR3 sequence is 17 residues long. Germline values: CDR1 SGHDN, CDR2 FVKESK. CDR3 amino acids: CASSQVLGGSMNTEAFF. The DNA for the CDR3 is TGTGCCAGCAGCCAAGTGTTGGGGGGCTCAATGAACACTGAAGCTTTCTTT.

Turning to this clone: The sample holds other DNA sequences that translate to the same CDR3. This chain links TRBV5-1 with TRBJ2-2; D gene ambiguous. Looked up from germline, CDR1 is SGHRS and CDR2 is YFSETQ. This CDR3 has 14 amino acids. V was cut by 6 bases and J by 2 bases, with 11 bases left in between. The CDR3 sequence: CASKTSGNTGELFF. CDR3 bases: TGCGCCAGCAAGACTTCGGGCAACACCGGGGAGCTGTTTTTT.

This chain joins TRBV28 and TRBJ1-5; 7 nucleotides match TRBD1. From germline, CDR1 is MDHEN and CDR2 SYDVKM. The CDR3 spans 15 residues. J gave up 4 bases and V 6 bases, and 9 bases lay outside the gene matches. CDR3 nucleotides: TGTGCCAGCAGCGCTCCGGGACAGACGAATCAGCCCCAGCATTTT. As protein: CASSAPGQTNQPQHF.

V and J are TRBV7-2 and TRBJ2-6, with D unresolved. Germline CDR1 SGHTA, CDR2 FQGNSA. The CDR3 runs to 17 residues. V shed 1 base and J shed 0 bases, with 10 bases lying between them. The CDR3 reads CASSLGWMSSGANVLTF. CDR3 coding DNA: TGTGCCAGCAGCTTAGGATGGATGAGCTCTGGGGCCAACGTCCTGACTTTC.

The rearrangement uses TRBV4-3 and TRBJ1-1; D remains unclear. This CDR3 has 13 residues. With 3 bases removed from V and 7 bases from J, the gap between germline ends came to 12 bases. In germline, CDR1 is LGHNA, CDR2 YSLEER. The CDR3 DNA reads TGCGCCAGCAGCCACCTAAGACGAGATGAAGCTTTCTTT. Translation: CASSHLRRDEAFF.

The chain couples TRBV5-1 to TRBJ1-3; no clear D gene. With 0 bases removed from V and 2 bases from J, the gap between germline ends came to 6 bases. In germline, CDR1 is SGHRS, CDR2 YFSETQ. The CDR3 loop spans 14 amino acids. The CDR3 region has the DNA TGCGCCAGCAGCTTGGGGGAAACTGGAAACACCATATATTTT. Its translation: CASSLGETGNTIYF.

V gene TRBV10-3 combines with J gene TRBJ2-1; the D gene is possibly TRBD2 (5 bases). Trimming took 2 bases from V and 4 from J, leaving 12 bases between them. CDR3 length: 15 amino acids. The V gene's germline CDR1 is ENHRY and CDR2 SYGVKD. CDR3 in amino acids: CAISERVGVYNEQFF. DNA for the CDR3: TGTGCCATCAGTGAGAGGGTCGGGGTATACAATGAGCAGTTCTTC.

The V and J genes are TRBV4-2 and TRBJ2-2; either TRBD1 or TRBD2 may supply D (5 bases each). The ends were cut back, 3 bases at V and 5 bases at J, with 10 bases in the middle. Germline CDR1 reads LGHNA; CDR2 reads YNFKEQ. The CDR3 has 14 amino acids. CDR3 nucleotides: TGTGCCAGCAGCCAGAGGGGAGCGACCGGGGAGCTGTTTTTT. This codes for CASSQRGATGELFF.

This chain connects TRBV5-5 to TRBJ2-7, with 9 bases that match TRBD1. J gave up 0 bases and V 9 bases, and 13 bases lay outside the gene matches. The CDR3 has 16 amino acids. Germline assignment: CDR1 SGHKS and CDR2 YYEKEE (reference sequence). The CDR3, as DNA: TGTGCCACCAGGAAGGGGACAGGGTCAGTCTCCTACGAGCAGTACTTC. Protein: CATRKGTGSVSYEQYF.

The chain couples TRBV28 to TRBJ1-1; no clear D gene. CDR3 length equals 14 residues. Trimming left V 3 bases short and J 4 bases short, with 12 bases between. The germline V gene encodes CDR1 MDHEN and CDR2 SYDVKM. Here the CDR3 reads CASSFIGLGTEAFF. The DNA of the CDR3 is TGTGCCAGCAGTTTTATAGGGCTGGGCACTGAAGCTTTCTTT.

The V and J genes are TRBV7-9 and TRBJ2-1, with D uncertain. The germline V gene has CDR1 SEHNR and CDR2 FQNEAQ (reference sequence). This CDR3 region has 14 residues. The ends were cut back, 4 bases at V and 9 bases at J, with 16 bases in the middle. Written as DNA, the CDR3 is TGTGCCAGCAGCTCCCGTGAGGACCCGGGTGAGCAGTTCTTC. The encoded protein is CASSSREDPGEQFF.

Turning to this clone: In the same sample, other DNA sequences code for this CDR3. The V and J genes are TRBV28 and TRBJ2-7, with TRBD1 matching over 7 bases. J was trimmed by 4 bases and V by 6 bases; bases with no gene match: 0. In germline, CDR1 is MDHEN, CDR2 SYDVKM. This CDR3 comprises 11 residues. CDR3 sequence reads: CASRDRYEQYF. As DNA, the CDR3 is TGTGCCAGCAGGGACAGGTACGAGCAGTACTTC.